This T cell receptor (beta chain) was retrieved from a study of T cells in Graves' hyperthyroidism and ophthalmopathy. This clonotype was detected many times. Amplification targeted TCR beta CDR3 regions from RNA transcripts. First-round RT-PCR targeting the TCR CDR3 was performed with the HTBI primer set. MiXCR was run by TCRdb on the multiplex PCR reads, yielding one entry per CDR3 protein. The repertoire holds 300,000 to 400,000 distinct CDR3 sequences, roughly 20% seen once, with approximately 49% in the top ten. The TCR sequence derives from a woman in her forties or fifties with Graves' hyperthyroidism. Sequencing was done on a sample of blood.

Written as DNA, the CDR3 is TGCAGTGCTACCGAAGGACTAGCGGGCAATGAGCAGTTCTTC. Encoded protein: CSATEGLAGNEQFF. The rearrangement links TRBV20-1 to TRBJ2-1; 11 bases are a match to TRBD2. The CDR3 contains 14 residues. Germline V gives CDR1 DFQATT, CDR2 SNEGSKA (reference sequence). V lost 4 bases, J lost 6 bases, and 5 bases stayed unmatched.